In its sample, the clone carrying this T cell receptor (beta chain) was seen many times. Unique molecular identifiers were built into the TCRbeta library. TCRdb reanalysed the PCR reads using MiXCR and keeps one entry per CDR3 protein. The data show 640,000 or so distinct CDR3 sequences, with around 16% seen just once and approximately 1.1% held by the top ten. The data are from a study of T-cell reconstitution after alpha-beta-depleted transplantation in children. From germline, CDR1 is DFQATT and CDR2 SNEGSKA (reference sequence). The CDR3 has 14 amino acids. Trimming cost V 6 bases and J 0 bases, with 12 bases left between them.

This TCR derives from a human donor who donated a stem cell graft to a child with acute myeloid leukemia. Sequences were derived from PBMCs from the stem cell graft donor, sampled from the stem cell graft. The genes are TRBV20-1 and TRBJ1-3; D uncertain. The CDR3 sequence is CSARTLNSGNTIYF. As DNA, the CDR3 is TGCAGTGCCCGAACACTGAACTCTGGAAACACCATATATTTT.